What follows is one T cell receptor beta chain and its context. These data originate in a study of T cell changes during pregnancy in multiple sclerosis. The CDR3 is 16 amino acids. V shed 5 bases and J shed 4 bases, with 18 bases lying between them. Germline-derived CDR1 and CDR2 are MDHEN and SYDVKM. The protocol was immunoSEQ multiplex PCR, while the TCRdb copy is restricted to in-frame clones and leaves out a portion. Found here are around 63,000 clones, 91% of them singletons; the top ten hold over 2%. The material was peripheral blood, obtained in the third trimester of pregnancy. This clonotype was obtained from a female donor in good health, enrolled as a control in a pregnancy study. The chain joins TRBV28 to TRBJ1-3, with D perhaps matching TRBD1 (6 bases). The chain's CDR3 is CASSGLTGAEGNTIYF. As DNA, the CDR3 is TGTGCCAGCAGTGGACTGACAGGTGCGGAAGGAAACACCATATATTTT.